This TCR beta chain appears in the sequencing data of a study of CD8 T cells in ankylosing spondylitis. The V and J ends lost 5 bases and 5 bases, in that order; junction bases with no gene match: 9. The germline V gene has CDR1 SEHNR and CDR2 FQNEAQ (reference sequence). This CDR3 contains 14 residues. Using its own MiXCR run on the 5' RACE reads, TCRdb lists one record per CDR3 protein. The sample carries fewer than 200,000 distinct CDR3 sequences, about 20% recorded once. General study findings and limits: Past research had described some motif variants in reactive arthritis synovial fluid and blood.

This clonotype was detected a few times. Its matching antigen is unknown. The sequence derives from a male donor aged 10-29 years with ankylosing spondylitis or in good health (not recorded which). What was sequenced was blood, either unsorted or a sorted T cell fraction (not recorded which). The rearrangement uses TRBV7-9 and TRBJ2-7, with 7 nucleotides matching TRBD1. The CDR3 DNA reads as TGTGCCAGCAGCATATCGACAGGGAAAAACGAGCAGTACTTC. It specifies CASSISTGKNEQYF.